The 32 T cell receptor beta chains below were found in one sample sequenced in a study of shared clonotypes between healthy human individuals (dated by TCRdb to between 2020 and 2021). Preparation of the library involved the immunoSEQ multiplex PCR assay. Imported from immuneACCESS, the table was reduced by TCRdb to in-frame sequences with V and J called. These copies leave out some clones; in studies compared against another copy, an unresolved V gene accounts for under half, and the cause of the remainder is not known. The sample table contains some 1.4 million clones; only one count was recorded for over 95% of them. The top ten constitute about 1.2% of the sample. The sample was naive CD4+ T cells sorted from blood. This sample's cell subset or site label indicates: CD45RA+ positively selected. Receptors originate from a man younger than 45 in good health.

The V call is TRBV7-8, the J call TRBJ2-1; TRBD2 aligns across 8 bases. V shed 5 bases, J shed 10 bases, and the junction held 19 bases outside the gene matches. CDR3 length: 17 residues. CDR1 SGHVS and CDR2 FQNEAQ come from the germline V gene. The CDR3 protein is CASSPEGREALRGEQFF. The CDR3 DNA follows: TGTGCCAGCAGCCCTGAGGGGCGGGAGGCGTTGCGAGGGGAGCAGTTCTTC.

The V call is TRBV28, the J call TRBJ2-3, with 8 positions matching TRBD2. V lost 2 bases, J lost 0 bases, and 7 bases stayed unmatched. The length of the CDR3 is 17 residues. The V gene's germline CDR1 is MDHEN and CDR2 SYDVKM. The CDR3 region is CASSLGWREESTDTQYF. The CDR3 DNA follows: TGTGCCAGCAGTTTAGGATGGCGGGAGGAAAGCACAGATACGCAGTATTTT.

This sequence joins TRBV10-3 and TRBJ2-1; D might be TRBD1 (5 bases). This CDR3 has 18 residues. Germline V CDR1 and CDR2: ENHRY, SYGVKD. V was cut by 0 bases and J by 5 bases, with 20 bases left in between. This CDR3 reads CAISESGAQDFTHNEQFF. CDR3 nucleotides: TGTGCCATCAGTGAGTCAGGGGCCCAGGATTTTACCCACAATGAGCAGTTCTTC.

V gene TRBV5-5 combines with J gene TRBJ2-7; 7 positions match TRBD1. Germline loops: CDR1 SGHKS, CDR2 YYEKEE (reference sequence). V dropped 4 bases and J dropped 1; count of bases not matched to a gene: 8. The CDR3 is 15 amino acids. CDR3 amino acids: CASSGAGTASYEQYF. The CDR3 bases are TGTGCCAGCAGCGGGGCCGGGACAGCATCCTACGAGCAGTACTTC.

This clone was counted a single time. The chain couples TRBV7-2 to TRBJ1-1, with D unresolved. V dropped 5 bases and J dropped 4 bases, with 11 bases sitting between them. The CDR3 is 13 amino acids. The V gene's germline CDR1 is SGHTA and CDR2 FQGNSA. CDR3 coding DNA: TGTGCCAGCAGCCTGATCGGGAGCACTGAAGCTTTCTTT. Protein sequence: CASSLIGSTEAFF.

CDR3 sequence: CASSSTDYGYTF. The CDR3 DNA reads as TGTGCCAGCAGCTCGACGGACTATGGCTACACCTTC. The rearrangement joins TRBV5-6 to TRBJ1-2; D gene uncertain. The V end lost 3 bases, the J end lost 3 bases, and 6 bases lay between the germline ends. Germline V CDR1 and CDR2: SGHDT, YYEEEE. The CDR3 runs 12 residues.

This chain joins TRBV2 and TRBJ2-5; possibly TRBD1 for D (5 bases). The CDR3 has 14 amino acids. CDR1 SNHLY and CDR2 FYNNEI come from the germline V gene. Trimming took off 7 bases at V and 5 bases at J, with 17 bases between the two ends. CDR3 sequence: CASTKRGNGETQYF. In DNA, the CDR3 is TGTGCCAGCACCAAAAGGGGCAATGGTGAGACCCAGTACTTC.

V gene TRBV28 combines with J gene TRBJ1-4; D remains unclear. V was cut by 7 bases and J by 0 bases, with 15 bases left in between. CDR3 size: 16 residues. The germline CDR1 and CDR2 sequences are MDHEN and SYDVKM. The CDR3 reads CASTSGAAATNEKLFF. The DNA of the CDR3 is TGTGCCAGCACCTCCGGCGCTGCCGCAACTAATGAAAAACTGTTTTTT.

CDR3: CASSPLWGGTTEAFF. The CDR3 DNA reads as TGTGCCAGCTCACCATTGTGGGGGGGGACCACTGAAGCTTTCTTT. This sequence joins TRBV18 and TRBJ1-1; a possible D gene is TRBD1 (5 bases). The length of the CDR3 is 15 residues. Trimming stripped 2 bases from V and 4 bases from J, with 14 bases between. CDR1 and CDR2 from the germline V gene are KGHSH and LQKENI. The variable domain in full, completed from reference TRBV18 and TRBJ1-1, reads NAGVMQNPRHLVRRRGQEARLRCSPMKGHSHVYWYRQLPEEGLKFMVYLQKENIIDESGMPKERFSAEFPKEGPSILRIQQVVRGDSAAYFCASSPLWGGTTEAFFGQGTRLTVV.

V gene TRBV10-3 combines with J gene TRBJ1-2; D ambiguous. Germline CDR1 is ENHRY and CDR2 is SYGVKD. The CDR3 runs to 15 residues. V dropped 0 bases and J dropped 1 base, with 9 bases sitting between them. CDR3 nucleotide sequence: TGTGCCATCAGTGAGTCGTTAACAGTTAACTATGGCTACACCTTC. Amino acids: CAISESLTVNYGYTF.

The chain links TRBV6-5 to TRBJ2-7; D gene uncertain. Per the germline V gene, CDR1 is MNHEY and CDR2 is SVGAGI. The CDR3 extends over 13 amino acids. Trimming shortened V by 7 bases and J by 6 bases, and 16 bases separated the two germline ends. The CDR3 sequence is CASTDTNTGEQYF. The CDR3 DNA sequence: TGTGCCAGCACCGACACCAATACGGGCGAGCAGTACTTC.

V gene TRBV5-4 combines with J gene TRBJ2-7; 9 bases are a match to TRBD1. The CDR3 has 14 amino acids. J was trimmed by 3 bases and V by 4 bases; bases with no gene match: 5. Germline CDR1 SGHNT, CDR2 YYREEE (reference sequence). CDR3 protein: CASSNRDRDYEQYF. For the CDR3, the DNA is TGTGCCAGCAGCAACCGGGACAGGGACTACGAGCAGTACTTC. The full variable domain, its missing parts supplied by reference TRBV5-4 and TRBJ2-7, is ETGVTQSPTHLIKTRGQQVTLRCSSQSGHNTVSWYQQALGQGPQFIFQYYREEENGRGNFPPRFSGLQFPNYSSELNVNALELDDSALYLCASSNRDRDYEQYFGPGTRLTVT.

The chain links TRBV5-1 to TRBJ1-1; 8 bases match TRBD1. The V and J ends lost 7 bases and 6 bases, in that order; junction bases with no gene match: 11. Looked up from germline, CDR1 is SGHRS and CDR2 is YFSETQ. The CDR3 has 14 residues. The CDR3 here is CASESGGRGAEAFF. Written as DNA, the CDR3 is TGCGCCAGCGAATCAGGGGGCCGGGGCGCTGAAGCTTTCTTT. Based on the CDR3 plus reference TRBV5-1 and TRBJ1-1, the full variable domain is KAGVTQTPRYLIKTRGQQVTLSCSPISGHRSVSWYQQTPGQGLQFLFEYFSETQRNKGNFPGRFSGRQFSNSRSEMNVSTLELGDSALYLCASESGGRGAEAFFGQGTRLTVV.

A remark on this clone: At one of its ends the junction is not consistent with the germline gene, which may arise from a read error. The rearrangement joins TRBV28 to TRBJ1-1, with 9 bases fitting TRBD1. CDR3 length equals 16 residues. Germline assignment: CDR1 MDHEN and CDR2 SYDVKM. DNA of the CDR3: TGTGCCAGCAGTCCCCCAACCGGGACAGGGATGGGGCCGGGGATCTTT. Translating it yields CASSPPTGTGMGPGIF. The complete variable domain, with remaining parts taken from reference TRBV28 and TRBJ1-1, reads DVKVTQSSRYLVKRTGEKVFLECVQDMDHENMFWYRQDPGLGLRLIYFSYDVKMKEKGDIPEGYSVSREKKERFSLILESASTNQTSMYLCASSPPTGTGMGPGIFGQGTRLTVV.

This chain links TRBV19 with TRBJ2-1, with no clear D. The germline V gene encodes CDR1 LNHDA and CDR2 SQIVND (reference sequence). The CDR3 totals 13 residues. The V end lost 3 bases, the J end lost 4 bases, and 7 bases lay between the germline ends. The CDR3 DNA sequence: TGTGCCAGTAGTATCGGCAAATACAATGAGCAGTTCTTC. This gives the protein CASSIGKYNEQFF.

The gene calls are TRBV14 and TRBJ2-7; D is ambiguous. Trimming removed 4 bases at V and 5 bases at J, with 21 bases between. In germline, CDR1 is SGHDN, CDR2 FVKESK. The CDR3 totals 16 residues. CDR3 region: CASSPGVGLGKDEQYF. The CDR3 DNA sequence: TGTGCCAGCAGCCCGGGTGTCGGGTTGGGAAAGGACGAGCAGTACTTC.

As concerns this clone: Other DNA sequences in this sample translate to the same CDR3. The chain joins TRBV28 to TRBJ2-7, with 8 bases identical to TRBD1. V lost 2 bases, J lost 1 base, and 1 base stayed unmatched. The CDR3 contains 14 residues. The germline gives CDR1 MDHEN, CDR2 SYDVKM. In nucleotides, the CDR3 is TGTGCCAGCAGTTTACAGGGGGCGTCCTACGAGCAGTACTTC. Translating it yields CASSLQGASYEQYF. The variable domain in full, completed from reference TRBV28 and TRBJ2-7, reads DVKVTQSSRYLVKRTGEKVFLECVQDMDHENMFWYRQDPGLGLRLIYFSYDVKMKEKGDIPEGYSVSREKKERFSLILESASTNQTSMYLCASSLQGASYEQYFGPGTRLTVT.

The chain is built from TRBV2 and TRBJ1-4; D remains ambiguous. Per the germline V gene, CDR1 is SNHLY and CDR2 is FYNNEI. Trimming stripped 8 bases from V and 2 bases from J, with 9 bases between. CDR3 length: 13 residues. The CDR3 DNA is TGTGCCAGCGCCCCCAACACTAATGAAAAACTGTTTTTT. Amino acid sequence: CASAPNTNEKLFF.

The chain couples TRBV19 to TRBJ2-2, with TRBD1 matching over 9 bases. V gave up 5 bases and J gave up 5 bases; unmatched junction bases: 9. The CDR3 length is 16 residues. CDR1 is LNHDA and CDR2 is SQIVND in the germline V gene (reference sequence). DNA of the CDR3: TGTGCCAGTAGTGCCCGCCGACAGGGGGGGACCGGGGAGCTGTTTTTT. As protein: CASSARRQGGTGELFF. The variable domain in full, with the rest retrieved from reference TRBV19 and TRBJ2-2, is DGGITQSPKYLFRKEGQNVTLSCEQNLNHDAMYWYRQDPGQGLRLIYYSQIVNDFQKGDIAEGYSVSREKKESFPLTVTSAQKNPTAFYLCASSARRQGGTGELFFGEGSRLTVL.

The chain carries TRBV29-1 and TRBJ1-1; D possibly corresponds to TRBD1 (5 bases). This CDR3 contains 12 residues. Germline assignment: CDR1 SQVTM and CDR2 ANQGSEA. V shed 5 bases and J shed 10 bases, with 17 bases lying between them. This CDR3 is CSVTGTSLRAFF. DNA of the CDR3: TGCAGCGTTACCGGGACGTCCCTAAGAGCTTTCTTT.

V gene TRBV30 combines with J gene TRBJ1-1, with D possibly TRBD1 on 6 matching bases. Germline CDR1 is GTSNPN and CDR2 is SVGIG (reference sequence). Trimming left V 2 bases short and J 11 bases short, with 15 bases between. The CDR3 loop spans 12 amino acids. The CDR3 nucleotides are TGTGCCTGGAGTCAGGACAGAAGTACGGCTTTCTTT. Protein: CAWSQDRSTAFF.

This chain uses TRBV7-9 with TRBJ1-1; tentatively, D is TRBD1 (5 bases). V was pared by 4 bases and J by 4 bases, with 13 bases between. Germline V gene lookup returns CDR1 SEHNR and CDR2 FQNEAQ (reference sequence). The CDR3 runs to 14 residues. The CDR3 here is CASSSVLGGTEAFF. In nucleotides, the CDR3 is TGTGCCAGCAGCTCCGTACTGGGGGGCACTGAAGCTTTCTTT. The full variable domain, its missing parts supplied by reference TRBV7-9 and TRBJ1-1, is DTGVSQNPRHKITKRGQNVTFRCDPISEHNRLYWYRQTLGQGPEFLTYFQNEAQLEKSRLLSDRFSAERPKGSFSTLEIQRTEQGDSAMYLCASSSVLGGTEAFFGQGTRLTVV.

The rearrangement joins TRBV20-1 to TRBJ2-5; D gene uncertain. The CDR3 extends over 11 amino acids. V lost 7 bases, J lost 2 bases, and 8 bases lay in between. Germline CDR1 DFQATT, CDR2 SNEGSKA (reference sequence). The CDR3 is CSVNRQETQYF. The DNA for the CDR3 is TGCAGTGTAAATCGGCAAGAGACCCAGTACTTC.

This chain joins TRBV6-1 and TRBJ1-1; D remains unclear. The V end lost 2 bases, the J end lost 5 bases, and 6 bases lay between the germline ends. This CDR3 region has 12 residues. CDR1 and CDR2 (germline): MNHNS, SASEGT. The CDR3 bases are TGTGCCAGCAGTGAATCCCATACTGAAGCTTTCTTT. Amino acid sequence: CASSESHTEAFF.

The rearrangement joins TRBV5-5 to TRBJ1-5, with D tentatively TRBD1 (5 bases). Germline CDR1 SGHKS, CDR2 YYEKEE (reference sequence). The CDR3 totals 13 residues. V was trimmed by 0 bases and J by 6 bases, leaving 7 bases between them. The DNA of the CDR3 is TGTGCCAGCAGCTTGGGACAGATTCAGCCCCAGCATTTT. This sequence encodes CASSLGQIQPQHF. The full variable domain, completed using reference TRBV5-5 and TRBJ1-5, is DAGVTQSPTHLIKTRGQQVTLRCSPISGHKSVSWYQQVLGQGPQFIFQYYEKEERGRGNFPDRFSARQFPNYSSELNVNALLLGDSALYLCASSLGQIQPQHFGDGTRLSIL.

V and J are TRBV9 and TRBJ2-2; 7 bases are shared with TRBD1. The V gene end was trimmed by 4 bases and the J gene end by 2 bases; junction bases not matched to a gene: 14. CDR1 SGDLS and CDR2 YYNGEE come from the germline V gene. The CDR3 length is 18 residues. The DNA for the CDR3 is TGTGCCAGCAGCCGAATTCCTATTACAGGGGCTAACACCGGGGAGCTGTTTTTT. It codes for CASSRIPITGANTGELFF. Using reference TRBV9 and TRBJ2-2 for the parts outside the CDR3, the full variable domain is DSGVTQTPKHLITATGQRVTLRCSPRSGDLSVYWYQQSLDQGLQFLIQYYNGEERAKGNILERFSAQQFPDLHSELNLSSLELGDSALYFCASSRIPITGANTGELFFGEGSRLTVL.

Points on this clone: The same CDR3 is also encoded by other DNA sequences in this sample. The chain has TRBV9 and TRBJ2-3; D not resolved. V lost 0 bases, J lost 6 bases, and 8 bases lay in between. The CDR3 is 13 residues long. Germline V gives CDR1 SGDLS, CDR2 YYNGEE. CDR3 loop: CASSVASRDTQYF. The DNA for the CDR3 is TGTGCCAGCAGCGTAGCTTCTAGGGATACGCAGTATTTT.

V is TRBV2 and J is TRBJ2-5; no clear D. This CDR3 is 13 amino acids long. Looked up from germline, CDR1 is SNHLY and CDR2 is FYNNEI. V was pared by 2 bases and J by 2 bases, with 6 bases between. CDR3 sequence (DNA): TGTGCCAGCAGTGAAAGGTGGCAAGAGACCCAGTACTTC. Translating it yields CASSERWQETQYF.

This clone was found once. The CDR3 reads CASSTPWEQYF. In DNA, the CDR3 is TGTGCCAGTAGTACGCCCTGGGAGCAGTACTTC. V gene TRBV19 combines with J gene TRBJ2-7; D is undetermined. Trimming stripped 4 bases from V and 7 bases from J, with 8 bases between. The CDR3 sequence is 11 residues long. Per germline, CDR1 LNHDA and CDR2 SQIVND (reference sequence). Full variable domain (missing parts from reference TRBV19 and TRBJ2-7): DGGITQSPKYLFRKEGQNVTLSCEQNLNHDAMYWYRQDPGQGLRLIYYSQIVNDFQKGDIAEGYSVSREKKESFPLTVTSAQKNPTAFYLCASSTPWEQYFGPGTRLTVT.

This clone was seen just once. This chain connects TRBV5-1 to TRBJ2-7, with TRBD2 matching over 11 bases. Germline CDR1 and CDR2: SGHRS and YFSETQ. The CDR3 runs to 16 residues. Losses at the gene ends were 0 bases for V and 6 bases for J; bases not matched to a gene: 8. CDR3 in amino acids: CASSLGLAGPAGEQYF. The DNA for the CDR3 is TGCGCCAGCAGCTTGGGACTAGCGGGACCCGCAGGCGAGCAGTACTTC. Variable domain in full (rest from reference TRBV5-1 and TRBJ2-7): KAGVTQTPRYLIKTRGQQVTLSCSPISGHRSVSWYQQTPGQGLQFLFEYFSETQRNKGNFPGRFSGRQFSNSRSEMNVSTLELGDSALYLCASSLGLAGPAGEQYFGPGTRLTVT.

The V gene is TRBV7-3, the J gene TRBJ2-1; 9 bases are a match to TRBD2. Germline lookup yields CDR1 SGHTA and CDR2 FQGTGA. Losses at the gene ends were 5 bases for V and 1 base for J; bases not matched to a gene: 18. CDR3 length equals 20 residues. CDR3 amino acids: CASSALWTSREGSSYNEQFF. The CDR3 DNA reads as TGTGCCAGCAGCGCCCTATGGACTTCGCGGGAGGGAAGTTCCTACAATGAGCAGTTCTTC.

The rearrangement links TRBV6-1 to TRBJ1-2, with TRBD1 matching 8 bases. Losses at the gene ends were 5 bases for V and 14 bases for J; bases not matched to a gene: 7. The CDR3 runs 11 residues. CDR1 and CDR2 from the germline V gene are MNHNS and SASEGT. Written as DNA, the CDR3 is TGTGCCAGCAGTCCCAGGACAGGGCCGACCTTC. This codes for CASSPRTGPTF.